These 15 T cell receptor beta chains were all obtained from the same sample, sequenced in a study of blood T cell repertoires in COVID-19. Method: immunoSEQ multiplex PCR; TCRdb's copy keeps in-frame clones and lacks some. The repertoire holds 250,000 to 400,000 clones, with approximately 88% as singletons. The sequencing input was peripheral blood. Receptors were obtained from a woman in her thirties with COVID-19, enrolled during active disease.

This chain uses TRBV12-3 or TRBV12-4 with TRBJ2-5; 8 bases line up with TRBD1. This CDR3 spans 13 amino acids. V shed 6 bases and J 4 bases; nucleotides not matched to a gene: 4. The CDR3 bases are TGTGCCAGCAGGCTCACAGGGGGAGAGACCCAGTACTTC. Translation gives CASRLTGGETQYF.

The chain employs TRBV4-2 and TRBJ2-1; 12 bases fit TRBD1. The germline V gene encodes CDR1 LGHNA and CDR2 YNFKEQ. Trimming at V came to 0 bases and at J to 10 bases, leaving 10 bases not matched to a gene. This CDR3 spans 17 amino acids. The CDR3, as DNA: TGTGCCAGCAGCCAAGATGGGACAGGGGGCAGGCGGAGAGAGCAGTTCTTC. It specifies CASSQDGTGGRRREQFF.

This clone was detected once. This rearrangement joins TRBV7-9 to TRBJ2-1, with 10 nucleotides matching TRBD2. With 1 base clipped from V and 5 bases from J, the junction kept 8 bases outside the gene matches. This CDR3 contains 17 residues. Germline V gene lookup returns CDR1 SEHNR and CDR2 FQNEAQ (reference sequence). The CDR3 bases are TGTGCCAGCAGCTTAGGTACGGCTAGCGGGGGCCACAATGAGCAGTTCTTC. Residues: CASSLGTASGGHNEQFF.

The chain employs TRBV25-1 and TRBJ1-4; TRBD1 aligns across 8 bases. The CDR3 has 17 residues. The V segment lost 0 bases and the J segment 7 bases; nucleotides outside the gene matches: 10. Germline lookup yields CDR1 MGHDK and CDR2 SYGVNS. CDR3 nucleotides: TGTGCCAGCAGTGAATACGGCGGGCAGGGGGCGACTGAAAAACTGTTTTTT. Translating gives CASSEYGGQGATEKLFF.

This clone was picked up one time. The chain combines TRBV27 with TRBJ1-4, with 7 bases lining up with TRBD1. V trimming: 5 bases; J trimming: 5 bases; junction bases outside the gene matches: 11. The V gene's germline CDR1 is MNHEY and CDR2 SMNVEV (reference sequence). This CDR3 is 16 amino acids long. The CDR3 DNA reads TGTGCCAGCAGTCTACAGGGGTGGGGAATAAATGAAAAACTGTTTTTT. This sequence encodes CASSLQGWGINEKLFF.

This clone is a singleton in its sample. The chain's CDR3 is CASVETEAFF. The CDR3 DNA reads as TGTGCCAGCGTGGAGACTGAAGCTTTCTTT. The rearrangement joins TRBV28 to TRBJ1-1; no clear D gene. CDR3 length equals 10 residues. Trimming took 8 bases from V and 5 from J, leaving 6 bases between them. Germline CDR1 and CDR2: MDHEN and SYDVKM.

The chain links TRBV2 to TRBJ2-1, with 9 positions matching TRBD1. The V gene end was trimmed by 3 bases and the J gene end by 4 bases; junction bases not matched to a gene: 10. Looked up from germline, CDR1 is SNHLY and CDR2 is FYNNEI. There are 17 residues in the CDR3. The CDR3 region has the DNA TGTGCCAGCAGTGAGTACAGGGGGCTTTCTCTTTACAATGAGCAGTTCTTC. It codes for CASSEYRGLSLYNEQFF.

The chain employs TRBV5-4 and TRBJ2-2, with 11 bases matching TRBD2. Germline-derived CDR1 and CDR2 are SGHNT and YYREEE (reference sequence). The J segment lost 5 bases and the V segment lost 4 bases, leaving 10 bases of the junction unmatched. The CDR3 length is 17 residues. This chain's CDR3 is CASSPLAGGAVTGELFF. CDR3 DNA: TGTGCCAGCAGCCCGTTAGCGGGGGGGGCTGTAACCGGGGAGCTGTTTTTT. The whole variable domain, remainder taken from reference TRBV5-4 and TRBJ2-2, is ETGVTQSPTHLIKTRGQQVTLRCSSQSGHNTVSWYQQALGQGPQFIFQYYREEENGRGNFPPRFSGLQFPNYSSELNVNALELDDSALYLCASSPLAGGAVTGELFFGEGSRLTVL.

The CDR3 DNA follows: TGTGCCAGCGGGCCCTCTGTTGGTATAGACACCGGGGAGCTGTTTTTT. Residues: CASGPSVGIDTGELFF. The chain recombines TRBV7-9 with TRBJ2-2; D gene ambiguous. The CDR3 covers 16 residues. The V end lost 8 bases, the J end lost 3 bases, and 19 bases lay between the germline ends. Germline V gene lookup returns CDR1 SEHNR and CDR2 FQNEAQ (reference sequence). The full variable domain, rest sourced from reference TRBV7-9 and TRBJ2-2, is DTGVSQNPRHKITKRGQNVTFRCDPISEHNRLYWYRQTLGQGPEFLTYFQNEAQLEKSRLLSDRFSAERPKGSFSTLEIQRTEQGDSAMYLCASGPSVGIDTGELFFGEGSRLTVL.

The chain carries TRBV15 and TRBJ1-5; D is undetermined. V was cut by 1 base and J by 5 bases, with 9 bases left in between. Germline CDR1 reads LNHNV; CDR2 reads YYDKDF (reference sequence). The CDR3 covers 14 residues. The CDR3 DNA reads TGTGCCACCAGCAGAGCGGGCGGGGATCAGCCCCAGCATTTT. Protein: CATSRAGGDQPQHF.

This rearrangement joins TRBV2 to TRBJ1-2, with D uncertain. Germline V CDR1 and CDR2: SNHLY, FYNNEI. The CDR3 loop spans 13 amino acids. The V end lost 7 bases, the J end lost 1 base, and 10 bases lay between the germline ends. This CDR3 reads CASIPGVNYGYTF. The CDR3 nucleotides are TGTGCCAGCATCCCCGGGGTTAACTATGGCTACACCTTC.

This clone was observed a few times. J is TRBJ2-4 and V is TRBV3-1 (or the pseudogene TRBV3-2), with D possibly matching TRBD2 (7 bases). Trimming left V 4 bases short and J 7 bases short, with 23 bases between. This CDR3 has 17 amino acids. The germline V gene encodes CDR1 LGHDT and CDR2 YNNKEL (reference sequence). The CDR3, as DNA: TGTGCCAGCAGCCTGGTCCCGTGGGGGGGGCGAGGGAACATTCAGTACTTC. Its translation is CASSLVPWGGRGNIQYF.

The chain recombines TRBV11-2 with TRBJ2-7; D not resolved. Looked up from germline, CDR1 is SGHAT and CDR2 is FQNNGV. The CDR3 runs to 15 residues. The ends were cut back, 1 base at V and 0 bases at J, with 10 bases in the middle. The CDR3 DNA is TGTGCCAGCAGCTTAGTTTCACAGCTCTCCTACGAGCAGTACTTC. Protein product: CASSLVSQLSYEQYF.

J is TRBJ2-5 and V is TRBV3-1 (or the pseudogene TRBV3-2); D possibly corresponds to TRBD2 (5 bases). V was shortened by 0 bases and J by 2 bases, with 13 bases between the two germline ends. Germline V gives CDR1 LGHDT, CDR2 YNNKEL (reference sequence). This CDR3 spans 16 amino acids. Written as DNA, the CDR3 is TGTGCCAGCAGCCAAGAGAGGGCTAGTGAACAAGAGACCCAGTACTTC. It specifies CASSQERASEQETQYF.

This clone was observed once. The CDR3 here is CASSQVRQGTQYF. CDR3 in DNA: TGTGCCAGCAGCCAAGTAAGACAGGGCACCCAGTACTTC. The genes are TRBV3-1 (or the pseudogene TRBV3-2) and TRBJ2-5, with 7 bases lining up with TRBD1. Germline loops: CDR1 LGHDT, CDR2 YNNKEL (reference sequence). Trimming cost V 1 base and J 8 bases; bases outside gene matches: 4. The CDR3 is 13 residues long.